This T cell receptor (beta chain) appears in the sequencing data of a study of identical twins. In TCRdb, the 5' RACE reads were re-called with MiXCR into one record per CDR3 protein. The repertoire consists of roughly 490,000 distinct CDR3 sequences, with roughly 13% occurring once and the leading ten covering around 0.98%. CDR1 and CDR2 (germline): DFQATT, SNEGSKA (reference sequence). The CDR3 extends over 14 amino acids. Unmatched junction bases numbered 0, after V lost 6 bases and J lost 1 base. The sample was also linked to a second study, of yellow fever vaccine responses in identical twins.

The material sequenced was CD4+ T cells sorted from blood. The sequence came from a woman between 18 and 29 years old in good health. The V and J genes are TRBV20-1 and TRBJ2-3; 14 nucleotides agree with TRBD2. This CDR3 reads CSAGLAGGTDTQYF. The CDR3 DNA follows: TGCAGTGCGGGACTAGCGGGGGGCACAGATACGCAGTATTTT.